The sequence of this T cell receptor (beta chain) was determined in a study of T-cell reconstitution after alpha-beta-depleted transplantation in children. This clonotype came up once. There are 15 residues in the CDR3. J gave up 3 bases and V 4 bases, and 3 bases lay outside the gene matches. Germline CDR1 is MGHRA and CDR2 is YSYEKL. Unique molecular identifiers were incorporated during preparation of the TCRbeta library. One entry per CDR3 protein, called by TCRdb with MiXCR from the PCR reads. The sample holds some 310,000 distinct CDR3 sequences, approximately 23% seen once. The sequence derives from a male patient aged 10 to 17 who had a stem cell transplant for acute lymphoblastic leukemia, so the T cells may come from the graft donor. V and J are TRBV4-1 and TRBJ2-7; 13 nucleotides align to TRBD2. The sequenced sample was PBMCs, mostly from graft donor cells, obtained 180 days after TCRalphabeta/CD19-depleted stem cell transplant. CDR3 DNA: TGCGCCAGCAGCCCGGGACTAGCGGGGAACTACGAGCAGTACTTC. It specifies CASSPGLAGNYEQYF.